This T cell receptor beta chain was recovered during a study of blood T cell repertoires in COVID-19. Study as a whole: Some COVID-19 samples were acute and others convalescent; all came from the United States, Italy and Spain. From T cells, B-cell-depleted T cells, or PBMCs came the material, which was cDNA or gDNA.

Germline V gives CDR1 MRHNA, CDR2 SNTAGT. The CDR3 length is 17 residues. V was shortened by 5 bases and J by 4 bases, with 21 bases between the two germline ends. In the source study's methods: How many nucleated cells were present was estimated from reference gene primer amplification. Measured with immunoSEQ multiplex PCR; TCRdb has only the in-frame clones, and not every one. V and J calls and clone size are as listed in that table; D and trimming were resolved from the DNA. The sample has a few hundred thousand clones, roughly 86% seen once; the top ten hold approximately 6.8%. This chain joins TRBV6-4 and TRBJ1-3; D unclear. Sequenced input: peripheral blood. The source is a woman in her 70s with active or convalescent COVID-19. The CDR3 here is CASSINQAGLKGNTIYF. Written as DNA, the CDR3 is TGTGCCAGCAGTATCAATCAGGCTGGGCTAAAGGGAAACACCATATATTTT.